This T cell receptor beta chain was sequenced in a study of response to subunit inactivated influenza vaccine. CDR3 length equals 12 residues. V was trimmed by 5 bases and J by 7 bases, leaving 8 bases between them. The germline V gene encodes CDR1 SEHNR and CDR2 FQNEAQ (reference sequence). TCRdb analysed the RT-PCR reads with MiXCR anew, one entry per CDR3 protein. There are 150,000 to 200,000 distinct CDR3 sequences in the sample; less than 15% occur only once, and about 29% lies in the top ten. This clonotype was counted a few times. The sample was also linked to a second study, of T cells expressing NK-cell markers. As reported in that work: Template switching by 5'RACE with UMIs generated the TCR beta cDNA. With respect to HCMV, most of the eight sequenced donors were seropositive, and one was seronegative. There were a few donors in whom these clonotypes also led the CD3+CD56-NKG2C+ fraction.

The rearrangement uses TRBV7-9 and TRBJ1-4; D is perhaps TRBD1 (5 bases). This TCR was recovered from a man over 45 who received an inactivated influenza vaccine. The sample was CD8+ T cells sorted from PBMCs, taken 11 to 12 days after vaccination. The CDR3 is CASSMGREKLFF. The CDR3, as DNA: TGTGCCAGCAGCATGGGGCGTGAAAAACTGTTTTTT.